These 19 T cell receptor beta chains share one sample of origin, sequenced in a study of metastatic and nonmetastatic thyroid tumors. MiXCR reprocessed the PCR reads for TCRdb. The sample has over 10,000 clones, about 30% seen once. Each patient went into thyroid surgery without having received any treatment. The specimen was tumor tissue. These receptors all come from a male donor with papillary thyroid cancer or a benign thyroid nodule (not recorded which). Some clones in this sample may be carry-over from other donors' samples.

This clone was counted between two and nine times. V and J are TRBV10-1 and TRBJ2-1; possibly TRBD1 for D (6 bases). The CDR3 has 16 residues. The V end lost 3 bases, the J end lost 0 bases, and 12 bases lay between the germline ends. Germline V lookup: CDR1 WNHNN, CDR2 SYGVQD (reference sequence). Here the CDR3 DNA reads TGCGCCAGCAGTGAATTGCAGGGGATCTCCTACAATGAGCAGTTCTTC. Translated: CASSELQGISYNEQFF.

This chain joins TRBV5-8 and TRBJ2-5, with a weak D call TRBD1 (6 bases). CDR1 is SGHTS and CDR2 is YDEGEE in the germline V gene. CDR3 length equals 15 residues. V shed 5 bases and J shed 7 bases, with 21 bases lying between them. DNA for the CDR3: TGTGCCAGCAGATTTGTCGACAGGAGCTCGGGGACCCAGTACTTC. It is translated as CASRFVDRSSGTQYF.

This clone was observed at least ten times. The chain recombines TRBV6-1 with TRBJ1-5; D might be TRBD1 (5 bases). The germline V gene has CDR1 MNHNS and CDR2 SASEGT. V dropped 11 bases and J dropped 4 bases, with 15 bases sitting between them. This CDR3 contains 13 residues. The CDR3 bases are TGTGCCGGAGCCAGGGAGGGGAATCAGCCCCAGCATTTT. It specifies CAGAREGNQPQHF.

This clone has more than one count but fewer than ten. The V gene is TRBV6-1, the J gene TRBJ2-7; 13 positions agree with TRBD2. After removal of 4 bases from V and 1 base from J, the junction contained 1 base not matched to a gene. Germline CDR1 reads MNHNS; CDR2 reads SASEGT. The CDR3 is 15 amino acids. CDR3 sequence: CASSGTSGGSYEQYF. For the CDR3, the DNA is TGTGCCAGCAGTGGGACTAGCGGGGGTTCCTACGAGCAGTACTTC.

By sample share, this clone is medium-sized. Other DNA sequences in the sample encode the same CDR3. The V and J genes are TRBV4-2 and TRBJ2-7; no clear D gene. The CDR3 extends over 14 amino acids. CDR1 and CDR2 from the germline V gene are LGHNA and YNFKEQ. Trimming removed 0 bases from V and 6 bases from J, with 12 bases in between. The CDR3 sequence is CASSQDPSSGEQYF. For the CDR3, the DNA is TGTGCCAGCAGCCAAGATCCCTCGTCCGGCGAGCAGTACTTC.

CDR3: CASSISVGAAPEQYF. CDR3 DNA sequence: TGTGCCAGTAGTATCTCGGTGGGGGCCGCTCCAGAGCAGTACTTC. V usage is TRBV19 and J usage is TRBJ2-7; maybe TRBD1 (6 bases). Germline CDR1 reads LNHDA; CDR2 reads SQIVND (reference sequence). The CDR3 covers 15 residues. V was pared by 3 bases and J by 7 bases, with 19 bases between.

This chain links TRBV12-3 or TRBV12-4 with TRBJ2-7, with 8 bases matching TRBD2. The CDR3 is 18 amino acids. The ends lost 3 bases at V and 0 bases at J; junction bases unmatched: 13. The CDR3 sequence is CASSFFLGGAGDSYEQYF. CDR3 bases: TGTGCCAGCAGTTTCTTCTTAGGGGGAGCGGGAGACTCCTACGAGCAGTACTTC.

This clone was seen a handful of times. The chain carries TRBV12-3 or TRBV12-4 and TRBJ1-6; D not resolved. The germline V and J ends were trimmed by 3 bases and 10 bases, with 13 bases remaining between them. The CDR3 spans 14 residues. CDR3 loop: CASSFGDPGSPLHF. In nucleotides, the CDR3 is TGTGCCAGCAGTTTTGGCGACCCGGGGTCACCCCTCCACTTT.

Only a few counts were recorded for this clone. The chain has TRBV27 and TRBJ1-6; D is undetermined. V lost 3 bases and J lost 14, with 14 bases in between. CDR1 is MNHEY and CDR2 is SMNVEV in the germline V gene (reference sequence). The CDR3 runs to 13 residues. For the CDR3, the DNA is TGTGCCAGCAGTTTTAGGGCGATCATCTCCCTCCACTTT. Amino acids: CASSFRAIISLHF.

V gene TRBV14 combines with J gene TRBJ2-1; D not certain. The DNA end is a closer match to TRBJ2-5, so the J assignment may be wrong. Germline CDR1 is SGHDN and CDR2 is FVKESK. The CDR3 is 11 amino acids. The CDR3, as DNA: TGTGCCAGCAGCCAAGATCTGACCCAGTACTTC. Translating it yields CASSQDLTQYF.

This clone is deemed medium-sized. V and J are TRBV5-4 and TRBJ2-1; TRBD2 agrees at 10 bases. Looked up from germline, CDR1 is SGHNT and CDR2 is YYREEE (reference sequence). V shed 4 bases, J shed 6 bases, and the junction held 10 bases outside the gene matches. CDR3 length equals 16 residues. The CDR3 here is CASSHLLAGVVNEQFF. CDR3 DNA sequence: TGTGCCAGCAGCCACCTTCTAGCGGGAGTTGTCAATGAGCAGTTCTTC.

V is TRBV6-2 or TRBV6-3 and J is TRBJ1-2; D gene unclear. With 5 bases removed from V and 8 bases from J, the gap between germline ends came to 15 bases. CDR3 length: 13 residues. The germline V gene has CDR1 MNHEY and CDR2 SVGEGT. CDR3 bases: TGTGCCAGCAGTGTAGCTCCCTTGGGAGGCTACACCTTC. This codes for CASSVAPLGGYTF.

As for this clone: A much larger clone sits a single nucleotide away, making a read error possible. The CDR3 end shows no conserved phenylalanine or tryptophan, and so a read error is likely. The V and J genes are TRBV18 and TRBJ2-2; D is undetermined. Germline values: CDR1 KGHSH, CDR2 LQKENI. Trimming removed 3 bases from V and 2 bases from J, with 7 bases in between. The length of the CDR3 is 14 residues. The CDR3 here is CASSPSTNTGELFI. In DNA, the CDR3 is TGTGCCAGCTCACCGTCTACAAACACCGGGGAGCTGTTTATT.

By its share, this clone is medium-sized. The rearrangement uses TRBV19 and TRBJ2-1; no clear D gene. Trimming removed 4 bases at V and 3 bases at J, with 10 bases between. This CDR3 spans 14 amino acids. Germline V gene sequence: CDR1 LNHDA, CDR2 SQIVND (reference sequence). The DNA of the CDR3 is TGTGCCAGTAGTAATGAGGCTAGCTACAATGAGCAGTTCTTC. Its protein product is CASSNEASYNEQFF.

This clone was counted between two and nine times. The chain joins TRBV7-2 to TRBJ1-6, with D possibly being TRBD1 (5 bases). The CDR3 has 13 residues. V was pared by 6 bases and J by 5 bases, with 8 bases between. Germline assignment: CDR1 SGHTA and CDR2 FQGNSA. The CDR3 loop is CASRPGNNSPLHF. The CDR3 nucleotides are TGTGCCAGCAGGCCAGGGAATAATTCACCCCTCCACTTT.

This clone was seen only a few times. The chain couples TRBV15 to TRBJ2-7; D is possibly TRBD2 (7 bases). Germline assignment: CDR1 LNHNV and CDR2 YYDKDF (reference sequence). Trimming took 1 base from V and 2 from J, leaving 15 bases between them. CDR3 length: 16 amino acids. The CDR3, as DNA: TGTGCCACCAGCAGAGCGGGGGGCAGGGGTGCCTACGAGCAGTACTTC. This encodes CATSRAGGRGAYEQYF.

This clone was seen a handful of times. The chain has TRBV10-1 and TRBJ2-1; 10 bases map to TRBD2. The CDR3 loop spans 16 amino acids. Germline CDR1 WNHNN, CDR2 SYGVQD (reference sequence). Trimming took 3 bases from V and 4 from J; bases not matched to a gene: 6. This CDR3 is CASSEGLAEPYNEQFF. The CDR3 DNA is TGCGCCAGCAGTGAAGGACTAGCGGAGCCGTACAATGAGCAGTTCTTC.

This clone was observed a few times. The CDR3, as DNA: TGTGCCAGCATCCCGGGGACAGGGGTCCCCAATGAGCAGTTCTTC. Translation: CASIPGTGVPNEQFF. This sequence joins TRBV6-1 and TRBJ2-1; the match to TRBD1 covers 10 bases. CDR1 and CDR2 (germline): MNHNS, SASEGT. J lost 6 bases, V lost 7 bases, and 9 bases had no gene match. The CDR3 covers 15 residues.

This clone appeared many times. V usage is TRBV2 and J usage is TRBJ2-5; TRBD2 aligns across 7 bases. V lost 8 bases to trimming and J lost 5 bases; unmatched junction nucleotides: 5. There are 12 residues in the CDR3. The germline V gene encodes CDR1 SNHLY and CDR2 FYNNEI. CDR3 sequence (DNA): TGTGCCAGCGGGAGGGCGGGGGAGACCCAGTACTTC. Translation gives CASGRAGETQYF. The variable domain in full, completed from reference TRBV2 and TRBJ2-5, reads EPEVTQTPSHQVTQMGQEVILRCVPISNHLYFYWYRQILGQKVEFLVSFYNNEISEKSEIFDDQFSVERPDGSNFTLKIRSTKLEDSAMYFCASGRAGETQYFGPGTRLLVL.